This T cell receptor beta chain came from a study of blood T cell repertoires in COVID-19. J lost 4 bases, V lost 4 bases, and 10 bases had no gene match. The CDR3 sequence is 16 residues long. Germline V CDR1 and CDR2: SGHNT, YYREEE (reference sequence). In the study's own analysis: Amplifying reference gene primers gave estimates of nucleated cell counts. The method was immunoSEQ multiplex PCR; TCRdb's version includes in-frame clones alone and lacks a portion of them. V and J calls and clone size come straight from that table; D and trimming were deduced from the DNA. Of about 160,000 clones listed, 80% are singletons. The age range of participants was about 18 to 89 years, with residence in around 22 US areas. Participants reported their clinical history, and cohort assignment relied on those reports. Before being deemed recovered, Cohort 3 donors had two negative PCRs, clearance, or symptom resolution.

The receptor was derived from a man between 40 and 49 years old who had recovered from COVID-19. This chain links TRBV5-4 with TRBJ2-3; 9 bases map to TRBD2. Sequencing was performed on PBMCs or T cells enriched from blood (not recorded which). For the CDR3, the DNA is TGTGCCAGCAGCACCTCGACTAGCGGCGCCGCAGATACGCAGTATTTT. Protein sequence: CASSTSTSGAADTQYF.